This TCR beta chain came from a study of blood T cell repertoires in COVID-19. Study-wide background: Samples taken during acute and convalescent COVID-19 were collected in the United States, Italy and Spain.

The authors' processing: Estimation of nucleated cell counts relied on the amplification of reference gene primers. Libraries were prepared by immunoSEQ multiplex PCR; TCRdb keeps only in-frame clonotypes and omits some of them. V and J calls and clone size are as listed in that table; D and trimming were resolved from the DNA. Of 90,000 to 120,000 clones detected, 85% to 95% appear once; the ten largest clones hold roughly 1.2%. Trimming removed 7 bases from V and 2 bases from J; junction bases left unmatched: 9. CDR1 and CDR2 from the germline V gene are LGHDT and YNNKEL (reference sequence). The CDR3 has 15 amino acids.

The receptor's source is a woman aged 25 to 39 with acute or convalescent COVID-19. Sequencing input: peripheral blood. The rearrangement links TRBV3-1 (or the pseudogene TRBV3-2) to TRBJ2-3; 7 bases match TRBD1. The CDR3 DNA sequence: TGTGCCAGCACGGGGACGACAGGGACCACAGATACGCAGTATTTT. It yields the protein CASTGTTGTTDTQYF.